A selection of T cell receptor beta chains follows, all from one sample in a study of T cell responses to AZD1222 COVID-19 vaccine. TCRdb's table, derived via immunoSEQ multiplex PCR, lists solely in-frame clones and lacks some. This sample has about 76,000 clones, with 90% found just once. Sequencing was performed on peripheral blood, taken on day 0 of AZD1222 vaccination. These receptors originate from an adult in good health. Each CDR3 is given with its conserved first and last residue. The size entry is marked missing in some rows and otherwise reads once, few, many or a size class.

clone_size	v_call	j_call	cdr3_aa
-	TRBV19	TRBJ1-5	CASSILDSFGNQPQHF
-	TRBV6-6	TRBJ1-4	CASSYNGESNEKLFF
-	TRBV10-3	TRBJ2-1	CAISESLDREQFF
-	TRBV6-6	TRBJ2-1	CASRTGQHYNEQFF
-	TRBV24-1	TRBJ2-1	CATSSSGGDEQFF
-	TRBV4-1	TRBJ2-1	CASSQGGDRLTHNEQFF
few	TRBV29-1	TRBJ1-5	CSVGDSGTQPQHF
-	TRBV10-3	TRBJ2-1	CAIREGLAGAEQFF
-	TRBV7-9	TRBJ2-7	CASSLYETYYEQYF
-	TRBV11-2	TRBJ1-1	CASSVGTGRLVRNTEAFF
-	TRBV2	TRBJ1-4	CASSLLDRREKLFF
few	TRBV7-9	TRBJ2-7	CASTADYYEQYF
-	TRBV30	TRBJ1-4	CAWTRANYNEKLFF
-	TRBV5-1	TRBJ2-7	CASSLQGASIDEQYF
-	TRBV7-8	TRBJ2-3	CASSQPLSGGAGTDTQYF
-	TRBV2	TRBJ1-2	CASNERGAANYGYTF
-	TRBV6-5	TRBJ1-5	CASSSDRVSQPQHF
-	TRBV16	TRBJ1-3	CASSPPGQGGNTIYF
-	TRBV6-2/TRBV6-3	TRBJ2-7	CASSRLASEQYF
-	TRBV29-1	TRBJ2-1	CSVDSSANYNEQFF
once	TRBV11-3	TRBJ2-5	CASSKDRAYQETQYF
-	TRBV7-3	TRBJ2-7	CASSLPDQLASFNYEQYF
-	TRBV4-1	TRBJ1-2	CASSQVFGVYGYTF